The rows below give T cell receptor beta chains drawn from one sample of a study of cytomegalovirus exposure and HLA in healthy donors. Some clones are missing from TCRdb's copy, which holds only in-frame ones; the method was immunoSEQ multiplex PCR. The data show approximately 260,000 clones, approximately 84% seen once. The material sequenced was PBMCs. The receptor source for this set is a woman in her 40s in good health and CMV-seropositive. Each CDR3 is given with its conserved first and last residue. The order of the fields is CDR3 length, J gene, V gene, D gene, clone size, CDR3 protein, CDR3 DNA. D genes are given only for firm matches. Size is omitted from some rows. Given values are once, few, many or a class for expanded clones.

len: 13
j_gene: TRBJ1-1
v_gene: TRBV27
d_gene: TRBD1
abundance: .
CDR3aa: CASSLWDSHEAFF
CDR3nt: TGTGCCAGCAGTTTATGGGACAGCCATGAAGCTTTCTTT

len: 15
j_gene: TRBJ2-7
v_gene: TRBV4-1
d_gene: .
abundance: .
CDR3aa: CASSQEGGPGYEQYF
CDR3nt: TGCGCCAGCAGCCAAGAGGGGGGGCCGGGCTACGAGCAGTACTTC

len: 17
j_gene: TRBJ2-5
v_gene: TRBV5-6
d_gene: TRBD1
abundance: few
CDR3aa: CASSLNRDRGAQETQYF
CDR3nt: TGTGCCAGCAGCTTAAACCGGGACAGGGGAGCTCAAGAGACCCAGTACTTC

len: 13
j_gene: TRBJ1-5
v_gene: TRBV30
d_gene: .
abundance: .
CDR3aa: CAWSASSNQPQHF
CDR3nt: TGTGCCTGGAGTGCTAGTAGCAATCAGCCCCAGCATTTT

len: 14
j_gene: TRBJ1-1
v_gene: TRBV5-1
d_gene: .
abundance: .
CDR3aa: CASSEQGKNTEAFF
CDR3nt: TGCGCCAGCAGCGAGCAGGGTAAGAACACTGAAGCTTTCTTT

len: 14
j_gene: TRBJ2-7
v_gene: TRBV27
d_gene: .
abundance: .
CDR3aa: CASSLGGESYEQYF
CDR3nt: TGTGCCAGCAGCCTAGGGGGGGAATCCTACGAGCAGTACTTC

len: 15
j_gene: TRBJ2-7
v_gene: TRBV7-2
d_gene: TRBD2
abundance: .
CDR3aa: CASSLAGTSGAEQYF
CDR3nt: TGTGCCAGCAGCTTAGCTGGGACTAGCGGTGCCGAGCAGTACTTC

len: 13
j_gene: TRBJ1-6
v_gene: TRBV6-5
d_gene: .
abundance: .
CDR3aa: CASSYSLNSPLHF
CDR3nt: TGTGCCAGCAGTTACTCTCTTAATTCACCCCTCCACTTT

len: 16
j_gene: TRBJ2-2
v_gene: TRBV14
d_gene: .
abundance: once
CDR3aa: CASSQHLATNTGELFF
CDR3nt: TGTGCCAGCAGCCAACATCTAGCAACTAACACCGGGGAGCTGTTTTTT

len: 16
j_gene: TRBJ2-7
v_gene: TRBV18
d_gene: TRBD2
abundance: .
CDR3aa: CASSLELAGGPHEQYF
CDR3nt: TGTGCCAGCTCACTTGAACTAGCGGGAGGGCCCCACGAGCAGTACTTC

len: 12
j_gene: TRBJ1-1
v_gene: TRBV9
d_gene: .
abundance: .
CDR3aa: CASSLGQTEAFF
CDR3nt: TGTGCCAGCAGCTTGGGACAAACTGAAGCTTTCTTT

len: 11
j_gene: TRBJ2-7
v_gene: TRBV29-1
d_gene: .
abundance: .
CDR3aa: CSVDQGYEQYF
CDR3nt: TGCAGCGTTGACCAGGGCTACGAGCAGTACTTC

len: 13
j_gene: TRBJ2-1
v_gene: TRBV7-6
d_gene: TRBD1
abundance: .
CDR3aa: CASSNPRGNEQFF
CDR3nt: TGTGCCAGCAGCAACCCCAGGGGGAATGAGCAGTTCTTC

len: 16
j_gene: TRBJ2-2
v_gene: TRBV4-2
d_gene: .
abundance: .
CDR3aa: CASSLPEGNPAGELFF
CDR3nt: TGTGCCAGCAGCCTCCCGGAGGGCAACCCGGCCGGGGAGCTGTTTTTT

len: 13
j_gene: TRBJ2-5
v_gene: TRBV29-1
d_gene: .
abundance: once
CDR3aa: CSVVGGEEETQYF
CDR3nt: TGCAGCGTTGTAGGGGGGGAGGAAGAGACCCAGTACTTC

len: 14
j_gene: TRBJ2-1
v_gene: TRBV30
d_gene: .
abundance: .
CDR3aa: CAWSITPTRNEQFF
CDR3nt: TGTGCCTGGAGTATAACCCCCACTAGAAATGAGCAGTTCTTC

len: 15
j_gene: TRBJ2-1
v_gene: TRBV30
d_gene: TRBD1
abundance: .
CDR3aa: CAWSRDRGDRHEQFF
CDR3nt: TGTGCCTGGAGCCGGGACAGGGGCGATAGGCATGAGCAGTTCTTC

len: 13
j_gene: TRBJ2-1
v_gene: TRBV6-1
d_gene: .
abundance: .
CDR3aa: CASRFTGSNEQFF
CDR3nt: TGTGCCAGCAGATTTACAGGGTCCAATGAGCAGTTCTTC

len: 15
j_gene: TRBJ1-4
v_gene: TRBV30
d_gene: TRBD1
abundance: .
CDR3aa: CAWSAGTGQAEKLFF
CDR3nt: TGTGCCTGGAGTGCTGGGACAGGGCAGGCTGAAAAACTGTTTTTT

len: 14
j_gene: TRBJ1-1
v_gene: TRBV5-6
d_gene: TRBD1
abundance: .
CDR3aa: CASSSGQGAGRAFF
CDR3nt: TGTGCCAGCAGCTCGGGACAGGGGGCTGGGAGAGCTTTCTTT

len: 17
j_gene: TRBJ2-4
v_gene: TRBV15
d_gene: TRBD2
abundance: once
CDR3aa: CATSRDRPIAGVNIQYF
CDR3nt: TGTGCCACCAGCAGAGATCGTCCAATAGCGGGAGTCAACATTCAGTACTTC

len: 12
j_gene: TRBJ2-1
v_gene: TRBV13
d_gene: .
abundance: .
CDR3aa: CASSLADNEQFF
CDR3nt: TGTGCCAGCAGCTTGGCGGACAATGAGCAGTTCTTC

len: 14
j_gene: TRBJ2-5
v_gene: TRBV5-1
d_gene: TRBD1
abundance: .
CDR3aa: CASSFRTGQETQYF
CDR3nt: TGCGCCAGCAGCTTCAGGACAGGCCAAGAGACCCAGTACTTC

len: 14
j_gene: TRBJ1-4
v_gene: TRBV27
d_gene: .
abundance: .
CDR3aa: CASRREKGSEKLFF
CDR3nt: TGTGCCAGCAGACGGGAGAAAGGGAGTGAAAAACTGTTTTTT

len: 15
j_gene: TRBJ2-7
v_gene: TRBV7-7
d_gene: .
abundance: once
CDR3aa: CASSLAPGIVYEQYF
CDR3nt: TGTGCCAGCAGCTTAGCCCCGGGGATCGTTTACGAGCAGTACTTC

len: 12
j_gene: TRBJ1-1
v_gene: TRBV28
d_gene: .
abundance: .
CDR3aa: CASSLRNTEAFF
CDR3nt: TGTGCCAGCAGTTTGCGGAACACTGAAGCTTTCTTT

len: 12
j_gene: TRBJ2-1
v_gene: TRBV2
d_gene: TRBD1
abundance: .
CDR3aa: CASSELNRGQFF
CDR3nt: TGTGCCAGCAGTGAATTAAACAGGGGGCAGTTCTTC

len: 15
j_gene: TRBJ1-3
v_gene: TRBV15
d_gene: TRBD1
abundance: once
CDR3aa: CATSRADRVENTIYF
CDR3nt: TGTGCCACCAGCAGAGCGGACAGGGTTGAAAACACCATATATTTT

len: 12
j_gene: TRBJ2-1
v_gene: TRBV7-3
d_gene: .
abundance: .
CDR3aa: CASSLYGGEQFF
CDR3nt: TGTGCCAGCAGCTTATACGGGGGTGAGCAGTTCTTC

len: 16
j_gene: TRBJ2-5
v_gene: TRBV7-3
d_gene: TRBD2
abundance: few
CDR3aa: CASSLSLRGGQETQYF
CDR3nt: TGTGCCAGCAGCTTATCTCTACGGGGGGGGCAAGAGACCCAGTACTTC

len: 14
j_gene: TRBJ2-7
v_gene: TRBV30
d_gene: TRBD2
abundance: .
CDR3aa: CAWSGGSGVYEQYF
CDR3nt: TGTGCCTGGAGTGGAGGTAGCGGGGTCTACGAGCAGTACTTC

len: 13
j_gene: TRBJ1-1
v_gene: TRBV6-5
d_gene: .
abundance: .
CDR3aa: CASSYPRGSEAFF
CDR3nt: TGTGCCAGCAGTTACCCACGGGGAAGTGAAGCTTTCTTT

len: 16
j_gene: TRBJ1-5
v_gene: TRBV6-5
d_gene: TRBD1
abundance: .
CDR3aa: CASSYGTGARNQPQHF
CDR3nt: TGTGCCAGCAGCTACGGGACAGGGGCACGCAATCAGCCCCAGCATTTT

len: 14
j_gene: TRBJ1-3
v_gene: TRBV27
d_gene: .
abundance: .
CDR3aa: CASSARGKGNTIYF
CDR3nt: TGTGCCAGCAGTGCGCGGGGAAAAGGAAACACCATATATTTT

len: 15
j_gene: TRBJ2-7
v_gene: TRBV5-5
d_gene: TRBD1
abundance: .
CDR3aa: CASSPGQSTSYEQYF
CDR3nt: TGTGCCAGCAGCCCGGGACAGTCAACCTCCTACGAGCAGTACTTC

len: 15
j_gene: TRBJ2-7
v_gene: TRBV5-6
d_gene: TRBD2
abundance: .
CDR3aa: CASSRGLAASYEQYF
CDR3nt: TGTGCCAGCAGCAGGGGACTAGCGGCCTCCTACGAGCAGTACTTC

len: 13
j_gene: TRBJ1-1
v_gene: TRBV5-1
d_gene: .
abundance: .
CDR3aa: CASSTLGSTEAFF
CDR3nt: TGCGCCAGCAGCACCTTAGGGAGCACTGAAGCTTTCTTT

len: 14
j_gene: TRBJ2-1
v_gene: TRBV10-3
d_gene: TRBD2
abundance: once
CDR3aa: CAIRVAGPYNEQFF
CDR3nt: TGTGCCATCAGAGTAGCGGGACCCTACAATGAGCAGTTCTTC

len: 16
j_gene: TRBJ2-1
v_gene: TRBV5-1
d_gene: .
abundance: once
CDR3aa: CASSLIRQTTYNEQFF
CDR3nt: TGCGCCAGCAGCTTGATAAGGCAGACTACCTACAATGAGCAGTTCTTC

len: 15
j_gene: TRBJ1-4
v_gene: TRBV5-1
d_gene: .
abundance: .
CDR3aa: CASSAGGGSWEKLFF
CDR3nt: TGCGCCAGCAGCGCCGGGGGGGGAAGTTGGGAAAAACTGTTTTTT

len: 14
j_gene: TRBJ2-1
v_gene: TRBV10-2
d_gene: TRBD2
abundance: .
CDR3aa: CASSETSGYNEQFF
CDR3nt: TGCGCCAGCAGTGAGACTAGCGGTTACAATGAGCAGTTCTTC